This TCR beta chain comes out of a study of radiotherapy plus CTLA-4 blockade in lung cancer. About the research overall: Among patients, under 20% showed objective responses, and approximately 31% had disease control. The study, taken as a whole, reports: In blood, tumor-derived TCR clones expanded after radiotherapy plus ipilimumab.

The repertoire was sequenced with immunoSEQ multiplex PCR; TCRdb's copy has only in-frame clones and lacks some. The repertoire holds under 65,000 clones, with roughly 79% as singletons. In the case of this clone: The antigen remains undetermined.

Participants had chemo-refractory metastatic non-small-cell lung cancer and were treated with focal radiation plus ipilimumab CTLA-4 blockade. CDR1 MNHNS and CDR2 SASEGT come from the germline V gene. Trimming removed 0 bases from V and 6 bases from J, with 12 bases in between. The CDR3 extends over 14 amino acids. V is TRBV6-1 and J is TRBJ2-7; weak D call: TRBD2 (5 bases). This sequence originates from a human donor with non-small cell lung cancer whose response to radiotherapy plus ipilimumab could not be evaluated. The sample in question was peripheral blood, obtained from a patient treated with radiotherapy plus ipilimumab. Written as DNA, the CDR3 is TGTGCCAGCAGTGAAGCGCGTGGAGGAACCGAGCAGTACTTC. Translated: CASSEARGGTEQYF.